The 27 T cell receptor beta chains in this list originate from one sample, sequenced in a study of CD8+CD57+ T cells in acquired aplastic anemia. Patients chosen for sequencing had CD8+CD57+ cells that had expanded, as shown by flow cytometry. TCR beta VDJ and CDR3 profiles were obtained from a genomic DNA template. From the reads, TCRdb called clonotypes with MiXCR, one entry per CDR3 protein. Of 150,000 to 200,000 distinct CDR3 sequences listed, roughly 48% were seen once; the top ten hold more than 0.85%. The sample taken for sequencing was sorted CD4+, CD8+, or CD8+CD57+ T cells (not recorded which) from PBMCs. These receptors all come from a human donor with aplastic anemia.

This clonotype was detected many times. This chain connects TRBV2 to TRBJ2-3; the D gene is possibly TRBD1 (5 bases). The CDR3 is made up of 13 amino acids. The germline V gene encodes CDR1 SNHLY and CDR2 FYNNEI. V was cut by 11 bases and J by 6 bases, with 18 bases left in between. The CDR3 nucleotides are TGTGCCCTATCGCCAGGGTCGACGGATACGCAGTATTTT. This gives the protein CALSPGSTDTQYF.

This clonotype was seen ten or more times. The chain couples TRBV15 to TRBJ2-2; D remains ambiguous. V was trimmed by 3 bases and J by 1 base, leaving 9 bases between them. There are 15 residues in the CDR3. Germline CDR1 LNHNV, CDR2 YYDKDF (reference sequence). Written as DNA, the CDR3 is TGTGCCACCAGCAGTATTCTCAGGAACACCGGGGAGCTGTTTTTT. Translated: CATSSILRNTGELFF.

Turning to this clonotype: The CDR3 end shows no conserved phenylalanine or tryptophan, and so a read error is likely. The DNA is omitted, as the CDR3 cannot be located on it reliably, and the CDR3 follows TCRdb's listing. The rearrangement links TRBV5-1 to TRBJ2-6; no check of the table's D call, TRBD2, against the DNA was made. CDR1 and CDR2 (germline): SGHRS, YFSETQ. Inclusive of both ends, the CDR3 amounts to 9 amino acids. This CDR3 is CASSFGTSG.

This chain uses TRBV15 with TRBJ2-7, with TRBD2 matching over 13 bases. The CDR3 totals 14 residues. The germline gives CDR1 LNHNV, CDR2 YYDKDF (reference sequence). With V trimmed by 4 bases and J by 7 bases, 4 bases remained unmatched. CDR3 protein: CATSITSGGGEQYF. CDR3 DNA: TGTGCCACCAGCATCACTAGCGGGGGGGGGGAGCAGTACTTC.

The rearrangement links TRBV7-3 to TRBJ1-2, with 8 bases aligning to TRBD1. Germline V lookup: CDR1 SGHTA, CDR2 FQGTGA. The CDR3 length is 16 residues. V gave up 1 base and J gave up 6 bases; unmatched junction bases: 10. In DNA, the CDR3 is TGTGCCAGCAGCTTAAGGGCCAGGGGGCCGGAGGATGGCTACACCTTC. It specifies CASSLRARGPEDGYTF.

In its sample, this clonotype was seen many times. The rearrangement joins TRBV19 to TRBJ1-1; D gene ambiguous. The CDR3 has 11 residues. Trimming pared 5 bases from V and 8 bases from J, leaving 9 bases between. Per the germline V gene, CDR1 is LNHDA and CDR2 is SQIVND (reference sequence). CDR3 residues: CASSAIYEAFF. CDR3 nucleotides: TGTGCCAGTAGTGCTATTTACGAAGCTTTCTTT.

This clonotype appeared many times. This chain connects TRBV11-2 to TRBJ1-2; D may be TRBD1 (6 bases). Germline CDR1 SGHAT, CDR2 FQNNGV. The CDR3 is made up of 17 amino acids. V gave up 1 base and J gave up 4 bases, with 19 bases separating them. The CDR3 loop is CASSLVSIQDRPYGYTF. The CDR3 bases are TGTGCCAGCAGCTTAGTCTCCATCCAGGACAGACCCTATGGCTACACCTTC.

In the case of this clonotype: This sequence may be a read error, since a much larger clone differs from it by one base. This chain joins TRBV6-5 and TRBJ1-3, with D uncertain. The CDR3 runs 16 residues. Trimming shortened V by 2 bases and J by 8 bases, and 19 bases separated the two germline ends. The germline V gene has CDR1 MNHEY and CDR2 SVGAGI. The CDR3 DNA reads TGTGCCAGCAGTTACGCGACCCCTGGACGCGGAGACACCATATATTTT. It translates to CASSYATPGRGDTIYF.

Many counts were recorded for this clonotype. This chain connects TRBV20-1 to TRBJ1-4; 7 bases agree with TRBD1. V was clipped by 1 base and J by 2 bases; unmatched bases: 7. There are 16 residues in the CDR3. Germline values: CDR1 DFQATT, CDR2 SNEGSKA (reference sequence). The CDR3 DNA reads TGCAGTGCTAGAGTATTTAGGGGGCGCACTAATGAAAAACTGTTTTTT. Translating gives CSARVFRGRTNEKLFF.

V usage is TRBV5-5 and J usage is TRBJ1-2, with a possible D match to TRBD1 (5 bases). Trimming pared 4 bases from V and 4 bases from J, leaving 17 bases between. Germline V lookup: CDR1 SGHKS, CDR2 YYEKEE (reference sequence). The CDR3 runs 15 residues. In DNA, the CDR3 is TGTGCCAGCAGCCCGGAGGCCAGGGACGCCTATGGCTACACCTTC. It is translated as CASSPEARDAYGYTF.

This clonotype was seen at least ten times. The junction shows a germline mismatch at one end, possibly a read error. CDR3 nucleotides: TGTGCCAGCAGCTTACTCTCCCACGAGCAGTACTTC. Translation gives CASSLLSHEQYF. V usage is TRBV7-9 and J usage is TRBJ2-7, with no clear D. The CDR3 totals 12 residues. In germline, CDR1 is SEHNR, CDR2 FQNEAQ (reference sequence).

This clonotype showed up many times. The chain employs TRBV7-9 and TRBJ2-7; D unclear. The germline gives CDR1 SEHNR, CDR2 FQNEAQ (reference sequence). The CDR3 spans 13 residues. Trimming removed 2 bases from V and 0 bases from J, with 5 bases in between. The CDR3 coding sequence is TGTGCCAGCAGCTTAATGAGCTCCTACGAGCAGTACTTC. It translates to CASSLMSSYEQYF.

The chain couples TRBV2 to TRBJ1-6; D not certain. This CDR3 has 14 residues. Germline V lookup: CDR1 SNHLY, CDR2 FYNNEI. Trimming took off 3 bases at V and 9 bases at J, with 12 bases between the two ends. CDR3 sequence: CASSDPTGISPLHF. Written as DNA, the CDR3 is TGTGCCAGCAGTGACCCTACGGGGATTTCACCCCTCCACTTT.

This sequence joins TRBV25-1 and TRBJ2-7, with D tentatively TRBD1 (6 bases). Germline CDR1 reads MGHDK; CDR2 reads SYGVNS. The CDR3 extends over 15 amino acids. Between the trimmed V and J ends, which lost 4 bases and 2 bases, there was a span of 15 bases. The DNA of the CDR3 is TGTGCCAGCAGTGCTCAACAGGGTCCCCCCTACGAGCAGTACTTC. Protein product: CASSAQQGPPYEQYF.

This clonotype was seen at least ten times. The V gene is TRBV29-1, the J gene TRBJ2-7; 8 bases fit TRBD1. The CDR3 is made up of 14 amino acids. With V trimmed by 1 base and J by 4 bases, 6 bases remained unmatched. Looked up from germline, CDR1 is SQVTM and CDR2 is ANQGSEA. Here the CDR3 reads CSVEVGDRGYEQYF. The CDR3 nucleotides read TGCAGCGTTGAAGTGGGAGACAGGGGATACGAGCAGTACTTC.

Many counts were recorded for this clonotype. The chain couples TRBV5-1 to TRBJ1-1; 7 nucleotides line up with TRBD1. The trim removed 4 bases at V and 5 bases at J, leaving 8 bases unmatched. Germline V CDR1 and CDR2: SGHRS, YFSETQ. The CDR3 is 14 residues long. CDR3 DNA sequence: TGCGCCAGCAGCCCAGGGGGGGCGGTGACTGAAGCTTTCTTT. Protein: CASSPGGAVTEAFF.

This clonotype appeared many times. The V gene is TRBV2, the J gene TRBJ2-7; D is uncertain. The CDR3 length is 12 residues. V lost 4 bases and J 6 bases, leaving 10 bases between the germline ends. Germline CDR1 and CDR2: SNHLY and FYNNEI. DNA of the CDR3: TGTGCCAGCAGTGTGGGCTTCACCGAGCAGTACTTC. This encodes CASSVGFTEQYF.

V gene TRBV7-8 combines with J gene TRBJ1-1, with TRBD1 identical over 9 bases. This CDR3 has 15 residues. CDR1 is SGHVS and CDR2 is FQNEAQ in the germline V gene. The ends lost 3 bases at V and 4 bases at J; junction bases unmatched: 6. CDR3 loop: CASSFRDRAITEAFF. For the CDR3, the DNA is TGTGCCAGCAGCTTCCGGGACAGGGCGATCACTGAAGCTTTCTTT.

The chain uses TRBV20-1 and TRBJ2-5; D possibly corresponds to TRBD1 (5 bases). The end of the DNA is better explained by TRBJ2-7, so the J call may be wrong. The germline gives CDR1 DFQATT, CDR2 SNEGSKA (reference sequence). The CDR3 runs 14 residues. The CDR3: CSARGTQNIYEQYF. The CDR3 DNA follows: TGCAGTGCTAGAGGGACACAAAATATCTACGAGCAGTACTTC.

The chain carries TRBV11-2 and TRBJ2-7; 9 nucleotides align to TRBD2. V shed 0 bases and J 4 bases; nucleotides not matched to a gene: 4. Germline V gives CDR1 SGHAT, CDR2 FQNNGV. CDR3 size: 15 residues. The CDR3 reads CASSLDAGGNYEQYF. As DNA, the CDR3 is TGTGCCAGCAGCTTAGATGCGGGAGGGAATTACGAGCAGTACTTC.

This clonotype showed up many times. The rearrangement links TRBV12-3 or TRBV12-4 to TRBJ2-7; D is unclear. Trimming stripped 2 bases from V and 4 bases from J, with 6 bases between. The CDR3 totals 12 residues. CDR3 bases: TGTGCCAGCAGTTTAAAGGGTTACGAGCAGTACTTC. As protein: CASSLKGYEQYF.

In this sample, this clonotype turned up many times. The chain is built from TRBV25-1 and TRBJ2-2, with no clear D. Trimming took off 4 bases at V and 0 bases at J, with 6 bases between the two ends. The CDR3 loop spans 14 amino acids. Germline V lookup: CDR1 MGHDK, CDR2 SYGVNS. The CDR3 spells CASSALANTGELFF. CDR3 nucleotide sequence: TGTGCCAGCAGTGCTCTCGCGAACACCGGGGAGCTGTTTTTT.

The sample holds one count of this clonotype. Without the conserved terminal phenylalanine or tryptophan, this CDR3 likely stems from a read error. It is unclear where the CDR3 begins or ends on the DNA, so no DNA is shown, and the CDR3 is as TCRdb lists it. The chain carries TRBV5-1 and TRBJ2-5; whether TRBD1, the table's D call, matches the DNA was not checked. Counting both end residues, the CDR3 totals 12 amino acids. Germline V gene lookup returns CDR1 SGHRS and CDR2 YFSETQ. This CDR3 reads CASSFGLRGPNT.

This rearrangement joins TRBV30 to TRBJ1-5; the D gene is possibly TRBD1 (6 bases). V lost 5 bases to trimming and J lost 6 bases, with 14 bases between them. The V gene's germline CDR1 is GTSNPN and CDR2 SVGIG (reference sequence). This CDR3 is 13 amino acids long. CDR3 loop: CAWDTGAGQPQHF. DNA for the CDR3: TGTGCCTGGGACACGGGGGCCGGTCAGCCCCAGCATTTT.

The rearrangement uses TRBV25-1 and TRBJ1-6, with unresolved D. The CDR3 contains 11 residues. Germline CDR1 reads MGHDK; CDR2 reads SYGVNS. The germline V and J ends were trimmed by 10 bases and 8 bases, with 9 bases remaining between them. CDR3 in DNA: TGTGCCACCCAGGTGGATTCACCCCTCCACTTT. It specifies CATQVDSPLHF. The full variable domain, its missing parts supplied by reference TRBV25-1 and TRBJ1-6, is EADIYQTPRYLVIGTGKKITLECSQTMGHDKMYWYQQDPGMELHLIHYSYGVNSTEKGDLSSESTVSRIRTEHFPLTLESARPSHTSQYLCATQVDSPLHFGNGTRLTVT.

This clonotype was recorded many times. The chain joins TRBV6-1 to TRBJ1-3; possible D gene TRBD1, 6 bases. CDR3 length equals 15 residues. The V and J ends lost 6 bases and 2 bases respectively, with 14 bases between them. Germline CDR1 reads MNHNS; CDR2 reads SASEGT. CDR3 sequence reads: CASRIGTLPGNTIYF. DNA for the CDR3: TGTGCCAGCAGGATCGGGACACTCCCTGGAAACACCATATATTTT.

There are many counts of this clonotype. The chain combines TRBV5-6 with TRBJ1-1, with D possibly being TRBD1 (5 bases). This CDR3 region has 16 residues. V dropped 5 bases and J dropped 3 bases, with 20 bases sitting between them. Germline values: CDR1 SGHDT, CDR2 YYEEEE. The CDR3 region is CASSFPGSPSDTEAFF. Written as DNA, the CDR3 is TGTGCCAGCAGTTTTCCAGGGAGCCCGTCCGACACTGAAGCTTTCTTT.